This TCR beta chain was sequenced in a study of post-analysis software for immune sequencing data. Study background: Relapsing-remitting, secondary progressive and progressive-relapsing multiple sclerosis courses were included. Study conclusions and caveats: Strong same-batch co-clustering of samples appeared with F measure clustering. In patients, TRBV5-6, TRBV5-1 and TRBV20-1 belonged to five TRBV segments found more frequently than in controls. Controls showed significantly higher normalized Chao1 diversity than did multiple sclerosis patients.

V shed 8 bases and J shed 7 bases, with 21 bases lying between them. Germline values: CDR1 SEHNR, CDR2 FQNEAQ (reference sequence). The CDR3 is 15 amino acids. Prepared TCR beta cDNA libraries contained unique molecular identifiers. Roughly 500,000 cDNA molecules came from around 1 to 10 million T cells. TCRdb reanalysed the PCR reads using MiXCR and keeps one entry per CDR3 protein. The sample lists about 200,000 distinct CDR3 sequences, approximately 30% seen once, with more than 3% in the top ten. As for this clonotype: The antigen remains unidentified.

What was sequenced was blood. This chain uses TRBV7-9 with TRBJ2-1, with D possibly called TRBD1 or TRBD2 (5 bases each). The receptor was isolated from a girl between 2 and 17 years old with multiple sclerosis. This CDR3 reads CASVLGPSSGNEQFF. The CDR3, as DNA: TGTGCCAGCGTGTTGGGGCCTAGCTCGGGGAATGAGCAGTTCTTC. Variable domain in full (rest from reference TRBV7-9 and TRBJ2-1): DTGVSQNPRHKITKRGQNVTFRCDPISEHNRLYWYRQTLGQGPEFLTYFQNEAQLEKSRLLSDRFSAERPKGSFSTLEIQRTEQGDSAMYLCASVLGPSSGNEQFFGPGTRLTVL.